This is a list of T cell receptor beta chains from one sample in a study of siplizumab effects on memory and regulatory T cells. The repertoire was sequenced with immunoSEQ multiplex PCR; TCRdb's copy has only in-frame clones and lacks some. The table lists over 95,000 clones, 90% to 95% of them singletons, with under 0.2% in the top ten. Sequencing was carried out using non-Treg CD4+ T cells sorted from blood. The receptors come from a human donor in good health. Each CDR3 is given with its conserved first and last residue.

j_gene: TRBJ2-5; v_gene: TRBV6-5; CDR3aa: CASSFRNTRETQYF
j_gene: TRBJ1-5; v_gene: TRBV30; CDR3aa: CAWRAGRRWDSNQPQHF
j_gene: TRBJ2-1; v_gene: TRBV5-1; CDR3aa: CASSLAAGDSYNEQFF
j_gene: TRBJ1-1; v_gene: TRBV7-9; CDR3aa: CASSLQQGANTEAFF
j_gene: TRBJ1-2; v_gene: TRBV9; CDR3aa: CASSSTGGLGYGYTF
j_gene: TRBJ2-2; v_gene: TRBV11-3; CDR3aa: CASSLSRGANTGELFF
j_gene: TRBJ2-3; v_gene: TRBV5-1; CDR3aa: CASSLGGLAADTQYF
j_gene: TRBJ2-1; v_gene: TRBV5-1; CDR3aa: CASSLAPGMPYNEQFF
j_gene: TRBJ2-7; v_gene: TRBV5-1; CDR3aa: CASSLMRGPYEQYF
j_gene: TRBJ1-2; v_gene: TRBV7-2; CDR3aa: CASSLDHGYTF
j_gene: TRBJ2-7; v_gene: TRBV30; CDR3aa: CAWSEYYEQYF
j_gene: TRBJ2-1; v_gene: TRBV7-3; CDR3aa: CASSLGAEQFF
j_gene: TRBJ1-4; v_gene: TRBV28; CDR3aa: CASTQVEATNEKLFF
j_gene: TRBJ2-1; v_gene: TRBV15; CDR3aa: CATSREVAGGPNEQFF
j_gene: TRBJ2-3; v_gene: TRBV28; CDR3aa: CASTIGLAGAGADTQYF
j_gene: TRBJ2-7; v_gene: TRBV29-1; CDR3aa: CSGGVNRGEQYF
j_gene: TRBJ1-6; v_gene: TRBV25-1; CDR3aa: CASSADGTNSPLHF
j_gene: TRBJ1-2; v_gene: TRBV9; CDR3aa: CASSPPRGDREGYTF
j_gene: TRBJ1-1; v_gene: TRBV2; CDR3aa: CASRTGEGDTEAFF
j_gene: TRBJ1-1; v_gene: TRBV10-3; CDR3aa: CASQPSTGYSWNTEAFF
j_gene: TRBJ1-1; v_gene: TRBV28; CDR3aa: CASSHGLGQGRSSNTEAFF
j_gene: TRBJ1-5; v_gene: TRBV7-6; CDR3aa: CASSLMGGQYNQPQHF
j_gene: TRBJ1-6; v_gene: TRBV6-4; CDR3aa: CASSLRDRADSPLHF
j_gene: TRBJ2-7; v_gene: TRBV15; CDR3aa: CATSRDRDYEQYF
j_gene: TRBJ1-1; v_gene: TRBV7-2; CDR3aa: CASSLARGGGAGDEAFF
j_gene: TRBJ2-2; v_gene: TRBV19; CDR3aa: CASSNVGGGTGELFF
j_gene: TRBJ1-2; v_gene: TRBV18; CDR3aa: CASSPPLVEANYGYTF
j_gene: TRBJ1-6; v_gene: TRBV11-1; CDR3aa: CASTWDSRIGSPLHF
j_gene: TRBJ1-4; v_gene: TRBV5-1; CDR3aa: CASSLAAGNLEKLFF
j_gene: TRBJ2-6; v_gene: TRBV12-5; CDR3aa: CASGLVPGTGANVLTF
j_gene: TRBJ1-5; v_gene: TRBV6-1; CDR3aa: CASSRDSLGNQPQHF
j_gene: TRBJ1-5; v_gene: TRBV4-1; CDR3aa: CASSQEGDGSNQPQHF
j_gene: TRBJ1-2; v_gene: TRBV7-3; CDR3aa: CASSPQTGASYGYTF
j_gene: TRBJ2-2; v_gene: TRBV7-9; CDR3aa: CASSPRTGMVTGELFF
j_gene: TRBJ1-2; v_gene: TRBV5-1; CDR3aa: CASSSGINYGYTF
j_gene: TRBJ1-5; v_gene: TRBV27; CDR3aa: CASGPWGQPQHF
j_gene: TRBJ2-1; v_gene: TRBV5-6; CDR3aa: CASSFIISGGAVYNEQFF
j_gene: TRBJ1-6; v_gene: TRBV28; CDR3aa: CASSLWSTYNSPLHF
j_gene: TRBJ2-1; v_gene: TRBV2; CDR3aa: CASSLSRDEQFF
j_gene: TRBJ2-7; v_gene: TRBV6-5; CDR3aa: CASSSLASGSYEQYF
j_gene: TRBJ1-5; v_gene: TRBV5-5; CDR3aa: CASRPGRTDNQPQHF
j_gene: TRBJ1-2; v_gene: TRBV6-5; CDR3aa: CASSLDRVDGYTF
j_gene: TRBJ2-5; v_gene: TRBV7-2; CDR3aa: CASSLVGTGVETQYF
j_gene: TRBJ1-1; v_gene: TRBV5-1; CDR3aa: CASSLEARVGNTEAFF
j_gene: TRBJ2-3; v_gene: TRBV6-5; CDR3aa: CASSQNGLTHDTQYF
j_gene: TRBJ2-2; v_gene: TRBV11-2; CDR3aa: CASSLAGITGELFF
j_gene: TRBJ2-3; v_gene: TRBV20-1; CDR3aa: CSARVPDTQYF
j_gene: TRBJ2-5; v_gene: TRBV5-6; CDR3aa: CASSGSGAEGETQYF
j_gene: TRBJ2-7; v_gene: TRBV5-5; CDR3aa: CASSLVRTIEQYF
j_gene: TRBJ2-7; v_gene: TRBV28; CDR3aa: CASSLGSSYEQYF
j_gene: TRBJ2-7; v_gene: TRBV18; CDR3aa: CASSDSHYEQYF
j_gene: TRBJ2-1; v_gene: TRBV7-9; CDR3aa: CASTLDHGGLGEEQFF
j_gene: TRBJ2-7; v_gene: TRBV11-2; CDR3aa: CASSFFYEQYF